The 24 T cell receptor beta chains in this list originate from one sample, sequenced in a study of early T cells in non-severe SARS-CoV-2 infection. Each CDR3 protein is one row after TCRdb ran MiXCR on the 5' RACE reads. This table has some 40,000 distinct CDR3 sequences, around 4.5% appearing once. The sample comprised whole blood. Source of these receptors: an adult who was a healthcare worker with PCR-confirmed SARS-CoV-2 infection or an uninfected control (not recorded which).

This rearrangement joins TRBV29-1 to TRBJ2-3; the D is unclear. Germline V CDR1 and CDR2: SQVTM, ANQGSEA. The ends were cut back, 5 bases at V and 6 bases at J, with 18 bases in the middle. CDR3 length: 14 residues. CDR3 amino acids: CSVNKGNPQDTQYF. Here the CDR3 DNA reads TGCAGCGTTAACAAAGGAAACCCTCAGGATACGCAGTATTTT.

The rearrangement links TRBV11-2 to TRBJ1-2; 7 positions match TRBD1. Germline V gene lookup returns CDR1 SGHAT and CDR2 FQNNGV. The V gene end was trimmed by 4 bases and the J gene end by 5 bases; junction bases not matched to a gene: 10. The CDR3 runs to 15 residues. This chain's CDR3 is CASSSGSTGEYGYTF. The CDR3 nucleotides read TGTGCCAGCAGCTCGGGCTCCACAGGGGAGTATGGCTACACCTTC. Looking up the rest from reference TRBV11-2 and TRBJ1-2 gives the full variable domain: EAGVAQSPRYKIIEKRQSVAFWCNPISGHATLYWYQQILGQGPKLLIQFQNNGVVDDSQLPKDRFSAERLKGVDSTLKIQPAKLEDSAVYLCASSSGSTGEYGYTFGSGTRLTVV.

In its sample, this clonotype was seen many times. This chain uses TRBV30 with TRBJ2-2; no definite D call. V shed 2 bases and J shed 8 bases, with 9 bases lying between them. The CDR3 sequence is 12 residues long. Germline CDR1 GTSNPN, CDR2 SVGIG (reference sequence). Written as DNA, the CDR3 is TGTGCCTGGAGTCCCTCCTTTGGGGAGCTGTTTTTT. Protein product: CAWSPSFGELFF.

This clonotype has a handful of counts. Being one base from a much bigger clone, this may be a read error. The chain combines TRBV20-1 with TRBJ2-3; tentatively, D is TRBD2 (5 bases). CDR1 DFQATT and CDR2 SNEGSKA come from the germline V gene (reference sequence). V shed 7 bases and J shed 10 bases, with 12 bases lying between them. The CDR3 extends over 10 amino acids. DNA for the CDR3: TGCAGTGTCGAGAGGGATGCGCAGTATTTT. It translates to CSVERDAQYF.

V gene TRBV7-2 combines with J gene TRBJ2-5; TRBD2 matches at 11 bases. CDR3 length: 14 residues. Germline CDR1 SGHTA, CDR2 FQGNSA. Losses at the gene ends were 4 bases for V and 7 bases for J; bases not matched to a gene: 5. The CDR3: CASSSLAGEATQYF. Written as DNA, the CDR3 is TGTGCCAGCAGCTCACTAGCGGGAGAGGCGACCCAGTACTTC. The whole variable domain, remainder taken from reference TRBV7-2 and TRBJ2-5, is GAGVSQSPSNKVTEKGKDVELRCDPISGHTALYWYRQSLGQGLEFLIYFQGNSAPDKSGLPSDRFSAERTGGSVSTLTIQRTQQEDSAVYLCASSSLAGEATQYFGPGTRLLVL.

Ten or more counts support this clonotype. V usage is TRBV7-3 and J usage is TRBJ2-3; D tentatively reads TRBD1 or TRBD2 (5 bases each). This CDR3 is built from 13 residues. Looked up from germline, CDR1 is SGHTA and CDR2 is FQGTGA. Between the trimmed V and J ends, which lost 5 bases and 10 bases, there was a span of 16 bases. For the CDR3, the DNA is TGTGCCAGCAGCCGGGACCCACAGCAGGCGCAGTATTTT. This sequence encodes CASSRDPQQAQYF.

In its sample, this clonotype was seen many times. The CDR3 sequence is CASSVGSGSGANVLTF. The CDR3 region has the DNA TGTGCCAGCAGCGTAGGGTCCGGCTCTGGGGCCAACGTCCTGACTTTC. This chain uses TRBV9 with TRBJ2-6; D unclear. CDR1 is SGDLS and CDR2 is YYNGEE in the germline V gene. Deletions cut 0 bases from V and 0 bases from J, with 7 bases between. The CDR3 covers 16 residues.

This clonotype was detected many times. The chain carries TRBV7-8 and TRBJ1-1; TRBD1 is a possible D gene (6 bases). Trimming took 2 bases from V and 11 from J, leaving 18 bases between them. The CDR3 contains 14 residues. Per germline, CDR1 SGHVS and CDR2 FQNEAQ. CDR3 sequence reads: CASSLYGQPGSAFF. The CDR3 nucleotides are TGTGCCAGCAGCTTATATGGACAGCCGGGTAGTGCTTTCTTT.

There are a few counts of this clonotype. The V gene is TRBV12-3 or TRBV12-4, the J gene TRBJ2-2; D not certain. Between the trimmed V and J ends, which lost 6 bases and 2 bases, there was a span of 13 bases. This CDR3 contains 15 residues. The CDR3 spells CASSLTAKNTGELFF. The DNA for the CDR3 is TGTGCCAGCAGCCTGACCGCCAAAAACACCGGGGAGCTGTTTTTT.

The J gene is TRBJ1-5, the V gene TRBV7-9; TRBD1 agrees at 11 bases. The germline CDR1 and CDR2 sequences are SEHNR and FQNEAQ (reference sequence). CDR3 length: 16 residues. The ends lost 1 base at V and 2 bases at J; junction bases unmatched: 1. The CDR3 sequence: CASSLGTGGGNQPQHF. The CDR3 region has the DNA TGTGCCAGCAGCTTAGGGACAGGGGGCGGCAATCAGCCCCAGCATTTT.

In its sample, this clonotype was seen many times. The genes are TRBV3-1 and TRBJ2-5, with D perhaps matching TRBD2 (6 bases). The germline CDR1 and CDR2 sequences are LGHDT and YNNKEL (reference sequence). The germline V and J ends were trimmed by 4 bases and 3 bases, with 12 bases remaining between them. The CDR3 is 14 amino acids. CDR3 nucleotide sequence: TGTGCCAGCAGCCCCGCGGGGACGGAAGAGACCCAGTACTTC. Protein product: CASSPAGTEETQYF.

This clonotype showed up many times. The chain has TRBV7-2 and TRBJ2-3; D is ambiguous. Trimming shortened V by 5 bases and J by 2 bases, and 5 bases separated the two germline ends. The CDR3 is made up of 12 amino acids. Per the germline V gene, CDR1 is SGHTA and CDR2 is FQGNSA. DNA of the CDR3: TGTGCCAGCAGCCTCATCACAGATACGCAGTATTTT. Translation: CASSLITDTQYF.

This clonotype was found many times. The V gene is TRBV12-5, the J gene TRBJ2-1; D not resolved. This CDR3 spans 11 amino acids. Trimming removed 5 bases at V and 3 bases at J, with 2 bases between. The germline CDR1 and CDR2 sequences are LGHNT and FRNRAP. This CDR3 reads CASGHYNEQFF. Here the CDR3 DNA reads TGTGCTAGTGGTCACTACAATGAGCAGTTCTTC.

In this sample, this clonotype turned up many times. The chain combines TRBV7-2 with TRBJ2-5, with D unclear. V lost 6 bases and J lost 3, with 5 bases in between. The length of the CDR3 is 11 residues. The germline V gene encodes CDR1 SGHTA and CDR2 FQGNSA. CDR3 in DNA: TGTGCCAGCAGACTCAAAGAGACCCAGTACTTC. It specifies CASRLKETQYF. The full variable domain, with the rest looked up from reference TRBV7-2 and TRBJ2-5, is GAGVSQSPSNKVTEKGKDVELRCDPISGHTALYWYRQSLGQGLEFLIYFQGNSAPDKSGLPSDRFSAERTGGSVSTLTIQRTQQEDSAVYLCASRLKETQYFGPGTRLLVL.

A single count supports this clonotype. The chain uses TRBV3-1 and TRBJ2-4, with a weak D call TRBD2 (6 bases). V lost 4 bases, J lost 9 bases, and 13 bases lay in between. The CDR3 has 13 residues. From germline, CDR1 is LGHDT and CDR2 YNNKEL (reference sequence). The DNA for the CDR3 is TGTGCCAGCAGCCGGGACTCGTACCCCATTCAGTACTTC. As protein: CASSRDSYPIQYF.

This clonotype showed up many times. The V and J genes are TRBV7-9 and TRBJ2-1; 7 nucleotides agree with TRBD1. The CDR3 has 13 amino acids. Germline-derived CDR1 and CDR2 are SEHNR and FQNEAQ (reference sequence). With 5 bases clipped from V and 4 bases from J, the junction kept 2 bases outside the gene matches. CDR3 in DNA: TGTGCCAGCAGCGAGGGACAGTACAATGAGCAGTTCTTC. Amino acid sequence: CASSEGQYNEQFF.

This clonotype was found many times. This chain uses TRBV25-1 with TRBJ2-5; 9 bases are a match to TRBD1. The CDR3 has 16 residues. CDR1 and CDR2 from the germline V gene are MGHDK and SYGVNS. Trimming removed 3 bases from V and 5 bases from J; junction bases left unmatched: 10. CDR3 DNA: TGTGCCAGCAGTGACCCGGGACAGGGTATTATCGAGACCCAGTACTTC. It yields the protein CASSDPGQGIIETQYF.

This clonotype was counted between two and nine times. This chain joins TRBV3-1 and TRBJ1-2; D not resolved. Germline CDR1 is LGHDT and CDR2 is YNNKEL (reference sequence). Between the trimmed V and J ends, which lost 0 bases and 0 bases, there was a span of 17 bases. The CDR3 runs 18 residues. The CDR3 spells CASSQDSVMDGTNYGYTF. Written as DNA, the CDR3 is TGTGCCAGCAGCCAAGATTCCGTGATGGACGGTACTAACTATGGCTACACCTTC. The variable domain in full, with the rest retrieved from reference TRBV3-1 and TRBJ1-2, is DTAVSQTPKYLVTQMGNDKSIKCEQNLGHDTMYWYKQDSKKFLKIMFSYNNKELIINETVPNRFSPKSPDKAHLNLHINSLELGDSAVYFCASSQDSVMDGTNYGYTFGSGTRLTVV.

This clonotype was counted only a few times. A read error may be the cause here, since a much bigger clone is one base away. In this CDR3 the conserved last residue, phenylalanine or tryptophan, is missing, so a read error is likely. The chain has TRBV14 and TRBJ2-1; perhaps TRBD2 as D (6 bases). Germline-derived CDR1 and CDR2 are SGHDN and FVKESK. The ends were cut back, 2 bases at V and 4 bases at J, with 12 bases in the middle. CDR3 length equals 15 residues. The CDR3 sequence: CASSQSSGRYNEQFL. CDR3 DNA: TGTGCCAGCAGCCAATCGAGCGGGCGGTACAATGAGCAGTTCTTA.

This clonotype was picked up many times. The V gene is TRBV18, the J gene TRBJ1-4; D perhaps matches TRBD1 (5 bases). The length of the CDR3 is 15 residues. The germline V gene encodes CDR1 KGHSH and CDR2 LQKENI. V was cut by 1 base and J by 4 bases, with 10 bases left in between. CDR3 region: CASSPQQGDNEKLFF. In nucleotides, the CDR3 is TGTGCCAGCTCACCACAGCAAGGGGATAATGAAAAACTGTTTTTT.

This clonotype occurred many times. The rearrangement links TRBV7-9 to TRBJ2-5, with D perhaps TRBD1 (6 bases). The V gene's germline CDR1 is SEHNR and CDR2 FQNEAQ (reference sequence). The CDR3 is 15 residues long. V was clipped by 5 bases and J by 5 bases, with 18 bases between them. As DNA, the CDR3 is TGTGCCAGCAGCCCAAGCGGCAGGGGTCGCGAGACCCAGTACTTC. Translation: CASSPSGRGRETQYF. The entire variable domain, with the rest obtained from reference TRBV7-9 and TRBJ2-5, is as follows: DTGVSQNPRHKITKRGQNVTFRCDPISEHNRLYWYRQTLGQGPEFLTYFQNEAQLEKSRLLSDRFSAERPKGSFSTLEIQRTEQGDSAMYLCASSPSGRGRETQYFGPGTRLLVL.

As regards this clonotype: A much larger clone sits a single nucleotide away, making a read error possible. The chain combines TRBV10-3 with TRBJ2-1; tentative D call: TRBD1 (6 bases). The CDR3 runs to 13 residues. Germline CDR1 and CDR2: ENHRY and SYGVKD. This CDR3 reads CAISGDTYNGQFF. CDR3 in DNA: TGTGCCATCAGTGGGGACACTTACAATGGGCAGTTCTTC.

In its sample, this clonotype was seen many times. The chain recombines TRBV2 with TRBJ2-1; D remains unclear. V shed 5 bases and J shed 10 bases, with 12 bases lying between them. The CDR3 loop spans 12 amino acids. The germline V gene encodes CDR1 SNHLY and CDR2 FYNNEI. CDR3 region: CASSTLGIEQFF. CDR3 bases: TGTGCCAGCAGTACCCTAGGGATAGAGCAGTTCTTC.

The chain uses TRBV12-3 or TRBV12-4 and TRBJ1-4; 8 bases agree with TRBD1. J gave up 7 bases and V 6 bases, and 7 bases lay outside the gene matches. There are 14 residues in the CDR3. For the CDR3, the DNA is TGTGCCAGCAGCCTCAGGGGGCTGAGTGAAAAACTGTTTTTT. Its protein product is CASSLRGLSEKLFF.